This T cell receptor beta chain stems from a study of T cell changes during pregnancy in multiple sclerosis. Produced via immunoSEQ multiplex PCR; TCRdb's table is partial and in-frame only. The sample shows around 60,000 clones, about 90% of them seen only once. The V gene's germline CDR1 is LNHNV and CDR2 YYDKDF (reference sequence). The germline V and J ends were trimmed by 2 bases and 7 bases, with 12 bases remaining between them. This CDR3 is 14 amino acids long. The sequence derives from a female donor in good health, enrolled as a control in a pregnancy study. This specimen consisted of CD4+ T cells from peripheral blood mononuclear cells, obtained after pregnancy. V and J are TRBV15 and TRBJ2-4; D perhaps matches TRBD2 (6 bases). This chain's CDR3 is CATSRPDRGNIQYF. In DNA form, the CDR3 reads TGTGCCACCAGCAGACCGGACCGGGGGAACATTCAGTACTTC.